The rows below give T cell receptor beta chains drawn from one sample of a study of shared clonotypes between healthy human individuals. Profiling relied on immunoSEQ multiplex PCR, and the TCRdb table lists in-frame clones only, not all of them. The sample contains roughly 450,000 clones, less than 85% of which appear only once. Specimen: PBMCs. The receptors were sampled from a woman in her thirties or forties in good health. Some clones in this sample may be carry-over from other donors' samples. Each CDR3 is given with its conserved first and last residue. D genes are given only for firm matches. Expanded clones are given a class, and other clones once, few, many or no size at all.

TRBJ1-4,TRBV7-8,-,-,TGTGCCAGCGGAAGCTTCACGAAGGGGGGTGAAAAACTGTTTTTT,CASGSFTKGGEKLFF
TRBJ1-4,TRBV2,-,-,TGTGCCAGCAGTGCGTGGCAGAATGAAAAACTGTTTTTT,CASSAWQNEKLFF
TRBJ1-2,TRBV30,-,-,TGTGCCTGGAGCCGTCTGGGTGGCTACACCTTC,CAWSRLGGYTF
TRBJ2-3,TRBV28,-,few,TGTGCCAGCAGTTTCGGGCAGGGGGGAGTCACAGATACGCAGTATTTT,CASSFGQGGVTDTQYF
TRBJ2-2,TRBV15,-,-,TGTGCCACCAGCAGAGATCTAGGGGCCGCCGGGGAGCTGTTTTTT,CATSRDLGAAGELFF
TRBJ2-1,TRBV2,TRBD2,-,TGTGCCAGCAGTGCCCTAGCGGGAGTTGCCAATGAGCAGTTCTTC,CASSALAGVANEQFF
TRBJ2-7,TRBV20-1,-,-,TGCAGTGCTAGTCCCTTCAGGGAGCAGTACTTC,CSASPFREQYF
TRBJ2-7,TRBV7-2,-,-,TGTGCCAGCAGCTTTGATCGCGCAACCTACGAGCAGTACTTC,CASSFDRATYEQYF
TRBJ1-1,TRBV2,-,-,TGTGCCAGCAGACCTGACCTGAACACTGAAGCTTTCTTT,CASRPDLNTEAFF
TRBJ1-5,TRBV18,-,-,TGTGCCAGCTCACCTGGAGGATTGAGGGATCAGCCCCAGCATTTT,CASSPGGLRDQPQHF
TRBJ1-5,TRBV19,-,-,TGTGCCAGTAGTAGTATGGGAGTGAGCAATCAGCCCCAGCATTTT,CASSSMGVSNQPQHF
TRBJ1-5,TRBV6-1,-,-,TGTGCCAGCAGTAGCCAGAGCAATCAGCCCCAGCATTTT,CASSSQSNQPQHF
TRBJ2-1,TRBV19,-,few,TGTGCCAGTAGTAGGGGGTACCTCTCCTACAATGAGCAGTTCTTC,CASSRGYLSYNEQFF
TRBJ2-3,TRBV7-2,-,-,TGTGCCAGCAGCTTAGGGGGGGAGAAAGGGGATACGCAGTATTTT,CASSLGGEKGDTQYF
TRBJ2-2,TRBV6-1,TRBD1,-,TGTGCCAGCAATTGGGGACAGGGTAGGACCGGGGAGCTGTTTTTT,CASNWGQGRTGELFF
TRBJ2-2,TRBV29-1,TRBD2,-,TGCAGCGCCGGGACTAGCGGGACCGGGGAGCTGTTTTTT,CSAGTSGTGELFF
TRBJ2-1,TRBV19,TRBD2,-,TGTGCCAGTAGAAGGGGACTAGCGGGAGGGCAGCATGAGCAGTTCTTC,CASRRGLAGGQHEQFF
TRBJ1-1,TRBV29-1,TRBD1,-,TGCAGCGTCAGGGGGACACTGAACACTGAAGCTTTCTTT,CSVRGTLNTEAFF
TRBJ2-3,TRBV27,-,-,TGTGCCAGCAGTTTATGGGCGGCAGGGATGGCAGATACGCAGTATTTT,CASSLWAAGMADTQYF
TRBJ2-4,TRBV28,-,-,TGTGCCAGCAGTACAGACCCCGGACACATTCAGTACTTC,CASSTDPGHIQYF
TRBJ2-7,TRBV28,TRBD1,-,TGTGCCAGCAGTCAGACAGGGGGTACCTACGAGCAGTACTTC,CASSQTGGTYEQYF
TRBJ1-1,TRBV11-2,-,-,TGTGCCAGCAGCTTCCAGGGAGGCACTGAAGCTTTCTTT,CASSFQGGTEAFF
TRBJ2-6,TRBV5-4,TRBD1,-,TGTGCCAGCAGCTGGGGGACAGGGGGCGCAGGGGCCAACGTCCTGACTTTC,CASSWGTGGAGANVLTF
TRBJ1-5,TRBV19,TRBD1,-,TGTGCCAGTAGGATTCGGGACAGCGCTATTCCAAATCAGCCCCAGCATTTT,CASRIRDSAIPNQPQHF
TRBJ1-5,TRBV19,-,few,TGTGCCAGTAGTTGGTCCTCGATACGCAATCAGCCCCAGCATTTT,CASSWSSIRNQPQHF
TRBJ1-2,TRBV6-5,TRBD1,-,TGTGCCACGAGGGACAGGGCGTCTAACTATGGCTACACCTTC,CATRDRASNYGYTF
TRBJ2-1,TRBV9,-,-,TGTGCCAGCAGCGTAGGCGTATCAGCGAATGAGCAGTTCTTC,CASSVGVSANEQFF
TRBJ1-2,TRBV4-3,-,-,TGCGCCAGCAGCGAAGGGCCCCAGGAACCCCCCTTAGCTAACTATGGCTACACCTTC,CASSEGPQEPPLANYGYTF
TRBJ2-7,TRBV30,-,many,TGTGCCTGGAGTCCTACGGGGTACGAGCAGTACTTC,CAWSPTGYEQYF
TRBJ2-1,TRBV6-5,TRBD1,-,TGTGCCAGCAGTTCAAAGGACAGGTTGGGAAATGAGCAGTTCTTC,CASSSKDRLGNEQFF
TRBJ2-5,TRBV4-1,-,once,TGCGCCAGCAGCCAACCCAGGGCTGGGGAGACCCAGTACTTC,CASSQPRAGETQYF
TRBJ2-3,TRBV28,TRBD1,-,TGTGCCAGCAACAACAGGGGGGTCACAGATACGCAGTATTTT,CASNNRGVTDTQYF
TRBJ2-5,TRBV11-2,-,-,TGTGCCAGCAGCAGGAGCCGGACGGATTCAGAGACCCAGTACTTC,CASSRSRTDSETQYF
TRBJ1-5,TRBV18,-,-,TGTGCCAGCTCACCAGGGGGGGGCCAGCCCCAGCATTTT,CASSPGGGQPQHF
TRBJ1-5,TRBV19,-,-,TGTGCCAGTAGTATAAGCTTGTCAGTGAGCAATCAGCCCCAGCATTTT,CASSISLSVSNQPQHF
TRBJ2-3,TRBV27,-,-,TGTGCCAGCAAGCCCCCCATAAGCACAGATACGCAGTATTTT,CASKPPISTDTQYF
TRBJ1-5,TRBV25-1,-,-,TGTGCCAGCAGTGAGGGGCAGCCTAATCAGCCCCAGCATTTT,CASSEGQPNQPQHF
TRBJ2-7,TRBV18,-,-,TGTGCCAGCTCACTAGGCGCAGGGACCGGGGACGAGCAGTACTTC,CASSLGAGTGDEQYF
TRBJ2-3,TRBV19,TRBD1,-,TGTGCCAGTAGTACCAGACAGGGGTCCAGCACAGATACGCAGTATTTT,CASSTRQGSSTDTQYF
TRBJ2-1,TRBV5-1,TRBD2,-,TGCGCCAGCAGCGGAAGTCTAGCGGCTAACAATGAGCAGTTCTTC,CASSGSLAANNEQFF
TRBJ1-4,TRBV7-9,TRBD1,once,TGTGCCAGCAGCATTTCGACAGGGGGCGCGGGAAAACTGTTTTTT,CASSISTGGAGKLFF
TRBJ2-3,TRBV27,TRBD2,-,TGTGCCAGCGCGCCTTTTCGTTGGACTAGCGGGAGGTGGCAGAGAGATACGCAGTATTTT,CASAPFRWTSGRWQRDTQYF
TRBJ2-1,TRBV30,TRBD1,-,TGTGCCTGGAGTACCCCCGGGACAGGGACGCACAATGAGCAGTTCTTC,CAWSTPGTGTHNEQFF
TRBJ2-7,TRBV6-6,-,-,TGTGCCAGCAAGCGGGCCAACTCCTACGAGCAGTACTTC,CASKRANSYEQYF
TRBJ1-1,TRBV18,TRBD1,-,TGTGCCAGCTCCGGACAGGGGGCGAGCACTGAAGCTTTCTTT,CASSGQGASTEAFF
TRBJ2-3,TRBV5-4,-,-,TGTGCCAGCAGCCACCCGAGCAGGGCTGGTTCGGATACGCAGTATTTT,CASSHPSRAGSDTQYF
TRBJ2-3,TRBV28,-,-,TGTGCCAGCAGTAGGACTTTCCGCACAGATACGCAGTATTTT,CASSRTFRTDTQYF
TRBJ2-3,TRBV5-1,TRBD2,-,TGCGCCAGCAGCTTTAGCGGGATTGCAGATACGCAGTATTTT,CASSFSGIADTQYF
TRBJ2-1,TRBV7-9,-,-,TGTGCCAGCAGCCTCGCGGAGGCTGAGCAGTTCTTC,CASSLAEAEQFF
TRBJ1-1,TRBV6-6,-,-,TGTGCCAGCAGGAAACGAGGGGTTGAAGCTTTCTTT,CASRKRGVEAFF
TRBJ1-2,TRBV10-3,-,-,TGTGCTATCAGTGAGAGGGGGACCTCTCCCACCTTC,CAISERGTSPTF
TRBJ2-7,TRBV18,TRBD2,-,TGTGCCAGCTCAACCGCGGGACTAGCGGGACGCGAGCAGTACTTC,CASSTAGLAGREQYF
TRBJ2-5,TRBV28,-,-,TGTGCCAGCAGTCTCCCGGGCTCGGCCCGTAGTAGGGAGACCCAGTACTTC,CASSLPGSARSRETQYF
TRBJ2-1,TRBV9,TRBD2,once,TGTGCCAGCAGCACTACTAGCGGGAGTTACAATGAGCAGTTCTTC,CASSTTSGSYNEQFF
TRBJ1-3,TRBV11-2,-,-,TGTGCCAGCAGCTTAGGCAGGACAAACTATGGAAACACCATATATTTT,CASSLGRTNYGNTIYF
TRBJ2-7,TRBV29-1,-,-,TGCAGCGTTGAAGCACTGGGGTCCTACGAGCAGTACTTC,CSVEALGSYEQYF
TRBJ2-6,TRBV7-9,-,-,TGTGCCAGCAACTTACGGTCAGGGAGGGCCAACGTCCTGACTTTC,CASNLRSGRANVLTF